Below, 29 T cell receptor beta chains from the same sample are listed, as sequenced in a study of blood T cell repertoires in COVID-19. This table comes from immunoSEQ multiplex PCR, and its TCRdb copy is limited to in-frame clones, with some not included. The repertoire holds approximately 30,000 clones, with about 85% as singletons. Sequencing was done on a sample of peripheral blood. These TCRs come from a human donor in a cohort sampled during active COVID-19.

The chain uses TRBV4-3 and TRBJ1-2, with D maybe TRBD1 (5 bases). Germline assignment: CDR1 LGHNA and CDR2 YSLEER. CDR3 size: 18 residues. The ends were cut back, 0 bases at V and 1 base at J, with 18 bases in the middle. The CDR3 sequence is CASSQDRGGWLGNYGYTF. Written as DNA, the CDR3 is TGCGCCAGCAGCCAAGATCGGGGGGGTTGGCTAGGTAACTATGGCTACACCTTC.

J is TRBJ1-5 and V is TRBV4-3, with D tentatively TRBD1 (5 bases). The CDR3 covers 16 residues. Trimming stripped 0 bases from V and 5 bases from J, with 14 bases between. Looked up from germline, CDR1 is LGHNA and CDR2 is YSLEER. As DNA, the CDR3 is TGCGCCAGCAGCCAAGATCTGCCCGCGGGGCATCAGCCCCAGCATTTT. Translated, it gives CASSQDLPAGHQPQHF.

The chain has TRBV6-7 and TRBJ1-2; TRBD1 aligns across 12 bases. TRBV6-7 is placed among ORFs of uncertain function. The ends lost 5 bases at V and 4 bases at J; junction bases unmatched: 8. The CDR3 contains 16 residues. The chain's CDR3 is CASSHGTGGRFYGYTF. For the CDR3, the DNA is TGTGCCAGCAGTCACGGGACAGGGGGCCGCTTCTATGGCTACACCTTC.

J is TRBJ2-7 and V is TRBV4-3; 9 bases are shared with TRBD2. Germline V gives CDR1 LGHNA, CDR2 YSLEER. V gave up 0 bases and J gave up 2 bases; unmatched junction bases: 5. This CDR3 spans 16 amino acids. CDR3 loop: CASSQDAAGGPYEQYF. The CDR3, as DNA: TGCGCCAGCAGCCAAGATGCGGCGGGGGGGCCCTACGAGCAGTACTTC.

This chain links TRBV7-3 with TRBJ1-1; no definite D call. Trimming removed 6 bases from V and 3 bases from J, with 11 bases in between. The CDR3 extends over 13 amino acids. Germline assignment: CDR1 SGHTA and CDR2 FQGTGA. The CDR3 DNA sequence: TGTGCCAGCAGATCACTTCCGGACACTGAAGCTTTCTTT. Encoded protein: CASRSLPDTEAFF.

V gene TRBV28 combines with J gene TRBJ1-2, with TRBD1 as a possible D gene (6 bases). This CDR3 has 14 amino acids. V lost 6 bases, J lost 7 bases, and 18 bases lay in between. Looked up from germline, CDR1 is MDHEN and CDR2 is SYDVKM. CDR3 amino acids: CASRPTGYAGGYTF. CDR3 in DNA: TGTGCCAGCAGACCAACAGGGTACGCTGGTGGCTACACCTTC.

The V gene is TRBV13, the J gene TRBJ1-3; D is perhaps TRBD1 (6 bases). This CDR3 is 18 amino acids long. Trimming cost V 3 bases and J 0 bases, with 18 bases left between them. In germline, CDR1 is PRHDT, CDR2 FYEKMQ (reference sequence). The CDR3 nucleotides read TGTGCCAGCAGCTTTACAGGGTCTATAGGACACTCTGGAAACACCATATATTTT. Protein product: CASSFTGSIGHSGNTIYF. Variable domain in full (rest from reference TRBV13 and TRBJ1-3): AAGVIQSPRHLIKEKRETATLKCYPIPRHDTVYWYQQGPGQDPQFLISFYEKMQSDKGSIPDRFSAQQFSDYHSELNMSSLELGDSALYFCASSFTGSIGHSGNTIYFGEGSWLTVV.

V and J are TRBV7-9 and TRBJ1-4, with unresolved D. The length of the CDR3 is 15 residues. V was shortened by 2 bases and J by 0 bases, with 7 bases between the two germline ends. Germline CDR1 reads SEHNR; CDR2 reads FQNEAQ (reference sequence). The CDR3 DNA reads as TGTGCCAGCAGCTTAACACGTGCAACTAATGAAAAACTGTTTTTT. It encodes CASSLTRATNEKLFF. The full variable domain, rest sourced from reference TRBV7-9 and TRBJ1-4, is DTGVSQNPRHKITKRGQNVTFRCDPISEHNRLYWYRQTLGQGPEFLTYFQNEAQLEKSRLLSDRFSAERPKGSFSTLEIQRTEQGDSAMYLCASSLTRATNEKLFFGSGTQLSVL.

This rearrangement joins TRBV7-9 to TRBJ1-6; no firm D call. V was clipped by 1 base and J by 4 bases, with 11 bases between them. CDR1 and CDR2 (germline): SEHNR, FQNEAQ (reference sequence). The CDR3 consists of 16 residues. The CDR3 sequence: CASSLDQWRYNSPLHF. The CDR3 region has the DNA TGTGCCAGCAGCTTAGATCAGTGGCGGTATAATTCACCCCTCCACTTT. Complete variable domain (other parts from reference TRBV7-9 and TRBJ1-6): DTGVSQNPRHKITKRGQNVTFRCDPISEHNRLYWYRQTLGQGPEFLTYFQNEAQLEKSRLLSDRFSAERPKGSFSTLEIQRTEQGDSAMYLCASSLDQWRYNSPLHFGNGTRLTVT.

This clone was seen just once. This sequence joins TRBV30 and TRBJ1-2, with a possible D match to TRBD1 (5 bases). The CDR3 runs 13 residues. V lost 0 bases, J lost 4 bases, and 9 bases lay in between. Germline CDR1 GTSNPN, CDR2 SVGIG (reference sequence). The chain's CDR3 is CAWSVGTLYGYTF. The CDR3 DNA sequence: TGTGCCTGGAGTGTCGGGACTCTCTATGGCTACACCTTC.

The chain employs TRBV9 and TRBJ2-7, with 11 bases lining up with TRBD2. J was trimmed by 6 bases and V by 3 bases; bases with no gene match: 5. Germline V lookup: CDR1 SGDLS, CDR2 YYNGEE. CDR3 length: 14 residues. Here the CDR3 DNA reads TGTGCCAGCAGCGGGACTAGCGGGCCCGGCGAGCAGTACTTC. Amino acid sequence: CASSGTSGPGEQYF.

This clone was counted once. The genes are TRBV10-3 and TRBJ2-1, with 9 bases identical to TRBD1. From germline, CDR1 is ENHRY and CDR2 SYGVKD. Unmatched junction bases numbered 7, after V lost 6 bases and J lost 7 bases. The CDR3 runs 14 residues. CDR3 coding DNA: TGTGCCATCAGGGGGGACAGGGTCGGGAATGAGCAGTTCTTC. Its translation: CAIRGDRVGNEQFF.

The J gene is TRBJ2-5, the V gene TRBV6-4, with TRBD1 matching over 7 bases. The CDR3 extends over 14 amino acids. The V segment lost 2 bases and the J segment 5 bases; nucleotides outside the gene matches: 5. Looked up from germline, CDR1 is MRHNA and CDR2 is SNTAGT. The CDR3 loop is CASSDRGLAETQYF. The DNA for the CDR3 is TGTGCCAGCAGTGACAGGGGGCTTGCGGAGACCCAGTACTTC.

V usage is TRBV27 and J usage is TRBJ2-7, with a weak D call TRBD1 (6 bases). With 6 bases removed from V and 3 bases from J, the gap between germline ends came to 12 bases. The germline V gene encodes CDR1 MNHEY and CDR2 SMNVEV (reference sequence). The CDR3 runs 13 residues. CDR3 amino acids: CASSLKQGYEQYF. The CDR3 DNA follows: TGTGCCAGCAGCTTGAAACAGGGCTACGAGCAGTACTTC.

The CDR3 loop reads CASSFAGSGGYNEQFF. CDR3 sequence (DNA): TGTGCCAGTAGTTTTGCTGGTAGCGGGGGTTACAATGAGCAGTTCTTC. The chain links TRBV19 to TRBJ2-1; 9 nucleotides align to TRBD2. V lost 5 bases, J lost 4 bases, and 9 bases stayed unmatched. CDR1 and CDR2 (germline): LNHDA, SQIVND (reference sequence). This CDR3 is built from 16 residues.

This sequence joins TRBV6-2 or TRBV6-3 and TRBJ2-3; the D gene is possibly TRBD2 (5 bases). V lost 2 bases and J lost 1, with 10 bases in between. Germline CDR1 reads MNHEY; CDR2 reads SVGEGT. CDR3 size: 15 residues. The CDR3 DNA reads TGTGCCAGCAGTTACCTCGGGGTCCGCACAGATACGCAGTATTTT. It translates to CASSYLGVRTDTQYF.

This rearrangement joins TRBV11-2 to TRBJ1-1, with D maybe TRBD1 (6 bases). Trimming removed 0 bases at V and 5 bases at J, with 10 bases between. The CDR3 loop spans 14 amino acids. Germline V lookup: CDR1 SGHAT, CDR2 FQNNGV. In DNA, the CDR3 is TGTGCCAGCAGCTTAGAAACAGGGCGGACTGAAGCTTTCTTT. This codes for CASSLETGRTEAFF. Drawing the rest from reference TRBV11-2 and TRBJ1-1, the complete variable domain is EAGVAQSPRYKIIEKRQSVAFWCNPISGHATLYWYQQILGQGPKLLIQFQNNGVVDDSQLPKDRFSAERLKGVDSTLKIQPAKLEDSAVYLCASSLETGRTEAFFGQGTRLTVV.

The CDR3 coding sequence is TGTGCCAGCTCACCGACAGGGATCCAAGAGACCCAGTACTTC. Encoded protein: CASSPTGIQETQYF. The chain couples TRBV18 to TRBJ2-5, with TRBD1 identical over 7 bases. V lost 3 bases to trimming and J lost 1 base; unmatched junction nucleotides: 2. The CDR3 covers 14 residues. Germline-derived CDR1 and CDR2 are KGHSH and LQKENI.

The chain joins TRBV12-3 or TRBV12-4 to TRBJ2-7, with TRBD2 as a possible D gene (6 bases). Trimming took 7 bases from V and 3 from J, leaving 10 bases between them. CDR3 length: 12 residues. The DNA of the CDR3 is TGTGCCAGCAAGGAGGGATACTACGAGCAGTACTTC. It specifies CASKEGYYEQYF.

This clone has a handful of counts. V usage is TRBV18 and J usage is TRBJ2-7; 8 nucleotides match TRBD1. The CDR3 has 16 residues. Germline CDR1 reads KGHSH; CDR2 reads LQKENI. Losses at the gene ends were 1 base for V and 0 bases for J; bases not matched to a gene: 5. This CDR3 is CASSPQGTGGSYEQYF. CDR3 DNA sequence: TGTGCCAGCTCACCACAGGGGACAGGAGGCTCCTACGAGCAGTACTTC. Using reference TRBV18 and TRBJ2-7 for the parts outside the CDR3, the full variable domain is NAGVMQNPRHLVRRRGQEARLRCSPMKGHSHVYWYRQLPEEGLKFMVYLQKENIIDESGMPKERFSAEFPKEGPSILRIQQVVRGDSAAYFCASSPQGTGGSYEQYFGPGTRLTVT.

This rearrangement joins TRBV18 to TRBJ1-1, with 8 bases lining up with TRBD1. The CDR3 is 15 residues long. Germline V gene sequence: CDR1 KGHSH, CDR2 LQKENI. The J segment lost 4 bases and the V segment lost 3 bases, leaving 7 bases of the junction unmatched. CDR3 bases: TGTGCCAGCTCACCGAGGGGACAGGTCGCCACTGAAGCTTTCTTT. It codes for CASSPRGQVATEAFF.

The V gene is TRBV7-3, the J gene TRBJ1-6; no clear D gene. Trimming took 8 bases from V and 8 from J, leaving 13 bases between them. CDR3 length: 13 amino acids. CDR1 SGHTA and CDR2 FQGTGA come from the germline V gene. The CDR3 is CASRSRGDSPLHF. The CDR3 DNA sequence: TGTGCCAGCCGCTCACGAGGAGATTCACCCCTCCACTTT.

The rearrangement uses TRBV19 and TRBJ2-7, with D perhaps TRBD2 (7 bases). The V end was cut by 5 bases, the J end by 1 base, with 15 bases between. The CDR3 runs to 15 residues. Germline V CDR1 and CDR2: LNHDA, SQIVND (reference sequence). The CDR3 spells CASSLWGGASYEQYF. The CDR3 coding sequence is TGTGCCAGTAGTCTATGGGGGGGGGCATCCTACGAGCAGTACTTC.

This clone was seen just once. The CDR3 loop is CASSFLTDTQYF. The DNA for the CDR3 is TGTGCCAGCAGTTTCCTCACAGATACGCAGTATTTT. This sequence joins TRBV25-1 and TRBJ2-3, with unresolved D. V was clipped by 5 bases and J by 2 bases, with 5 bases between them. CDR3 length: 12 amino acids. The germline CDR1 and CDR2 sequences are MGHDK and SYGVNS. Complete variable domain (other parts from reference TRBV25-1 and TRBJ2-3): EADIYQTPRYLVIGTGKKITLECSQTMGHDKMYWYQQDPGMELHLIHYSYGVNSTEKGDLSSESTVSRIRTEHFPLTLESARPSHTSQYLCASSFLTDTQYFGPGTRLTVL.

The chain combines TRBV7-2 with TRBJ2-1; possible D gene TRBD2, 6 bases. The CDR3 has 16 residues. The germline V and J ends were trimmed by 1 base and 0 bases, with 10 bases remaining between them. The germline gives CDR1 SGHTA, CDR2 FQGNSA. Written as DNA, the CDR3 is TGTGCCAGCAGCTTAGTTCACGGGAGCTCCTACAATGAGCAGTTCTTC. Amino acid sequence: CASSLVHGSSYNEQFF.

The chain links TRBV7-3 to TRBJ2-1; 7 positions agree with TRBD2. V was pared by 5 bases and J by 2 bases, with 3 bases of the junction left unmatched. Looked up from germline, CDR1 is SGHTA and CDR2 is FQGTGA. The CDR3 spans 14 residues. The CDR3 DNA reads TGTGCCAGCAGCCCGGGGACTACCTACAATGAGCAGTTCTTC. It specifies CASSPGTTYNEQFF. Combining the CDR3 with reference TRBV7-3 and TRBJ2-1 gives the whole variable domain GAGVSQTPSNKVTEKGKYVELRCDPISGHTALYWYRQSLGQGPEFLIYFQGTGAADDSGLPNDRFFAVRPEGSVSTLKIQRTERGDSAVYLCASSPGTTYNEQFFGPGTRLTVL.

The genes are TRBV19 and TRBJ1-5; TRBD1 is a possible D gene (5 bases). V gave up 1 base and J gave up 5 bases, with 9 bases separating them. Germline V gene lookup returns CDR1 LNHDA and CDR2 SQIVND (reference sequence). The CDR3 contains 14 residues. CDR3 DNA: TGTGCCAGTAGTATAGGCAGGGAACATCAGCCCCAGCATTTT. The encoded protein is CASSIGREHQPQHF.

The DNA for the CDR3 is TGTGCCACCGTCGACAGGGGGGTCAATAATTCACCCCTCCACTTT. Translation: CATVDRGVNNSPLHF. The chain is built from TRBV15 and TRBJ1-6; 9 positions agree with TRBD1. Unmatched junction bases numbered 7, after V lost 8 bases and J lost 5 bases. The germline gives CDR1 LNHNV, CDR2 YYDKDF (reference sequence). The CDR3 loop spans 15 amino acids.

V is TRBV6-1 and J is TRBJ1-5; D ambiguous. CDR1 and CDR2 from the germline V gene are MNHNS and SASEGT. The CDR3 length is 17 residues. V lost 2 bases and J lost 2, with 16 bases in between. The CDR3 nucleotides are TGTGCCAGCAGTGAATCCGGCCCCCCGAGGCGCAATCAGCCCCAGCATTTT. This translates into CASSESGPPRRNQPQHF.